This T cell receptor (beta chain) appears in the sequencing data of a study of T cells in Graves' hyperthyroidism and ophthalmopathy. General observations from the study: Separation of ophthalmopathy from stable hyperthyroidism was achieved by a 13 V-J model. A median 6.5 months before onset, the model predicted ophthalmopathy.

A lack of ophthalmopathy progression within 18 months defined stable Graves' hyperthyroidism. Patients having uncontrolled infection, another autoimmune disease, pregnancy or lactation were not included. Regarding this clonotype: Its matching antigen is unknown.

Amplified TCR beta CDR3 regions derived from RNA transcripts. First-round RT-PCR with HTBI primers amplified the TCR CDR3 region. TCRdb redid the calling of the multiplex PCR reads with MiXCR, one entry per CDR3 protein. The sample lists about 710,000 distinct CDR3 sequences; about a sixth were seen once. Germline V CDR1 and CDR2: SQVTM, ANQGSEA. The CDR3 loop spans 11 amino acids. Trimming left V 6 bases short and J 7 bases short, with 12 bases between. This sequence originates from a man aged 18 to 30 with Graves' hyperthyroidism. Sequencing input: blood. V gene TRBV29-1 combines with J gene TRBJ1-1, with D perhaps matching TRBD1 (6 bases). This CDR3 reads CSVKTGFEAFF. CDR3 bases: TGCAGCGTAAAAACAGGGTTTGAAGCTTTCTTT.